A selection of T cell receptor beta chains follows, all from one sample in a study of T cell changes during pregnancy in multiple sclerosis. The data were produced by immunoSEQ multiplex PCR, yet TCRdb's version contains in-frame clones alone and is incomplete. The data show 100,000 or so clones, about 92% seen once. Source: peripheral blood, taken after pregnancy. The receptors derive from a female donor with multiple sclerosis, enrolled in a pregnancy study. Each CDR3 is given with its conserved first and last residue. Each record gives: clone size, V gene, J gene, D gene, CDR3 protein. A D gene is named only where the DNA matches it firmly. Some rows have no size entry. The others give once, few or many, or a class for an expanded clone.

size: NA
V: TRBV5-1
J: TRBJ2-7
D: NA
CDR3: CASSLWGVDEQYF

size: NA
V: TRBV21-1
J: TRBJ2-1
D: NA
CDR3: CASSKKRLADSYNEQFF

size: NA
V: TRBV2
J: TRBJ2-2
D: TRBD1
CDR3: CASQFDRGHGGELFF

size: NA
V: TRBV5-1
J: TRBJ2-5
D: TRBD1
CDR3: CASSGQGARETQYF

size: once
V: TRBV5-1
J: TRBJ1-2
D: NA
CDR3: CASSSGGGSNYGYTF

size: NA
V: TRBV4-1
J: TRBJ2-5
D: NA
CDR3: CASSPRQEETQYF

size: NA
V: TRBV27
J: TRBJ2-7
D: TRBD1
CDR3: CASSRGQGVSYEQYF

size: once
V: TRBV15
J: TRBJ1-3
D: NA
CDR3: CATSRDPPPRPGNTIYF

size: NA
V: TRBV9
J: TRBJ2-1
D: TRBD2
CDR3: CASSAGLAGGERQFF

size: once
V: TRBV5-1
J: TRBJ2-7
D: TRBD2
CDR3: CASSLSLAGGRFSYEQYF

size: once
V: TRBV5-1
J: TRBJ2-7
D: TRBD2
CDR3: CASTGTSGRPEQYF

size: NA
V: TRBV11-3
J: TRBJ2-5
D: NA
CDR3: CASSLRETQYF

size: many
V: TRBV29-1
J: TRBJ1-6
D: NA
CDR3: CSVEGTRESSYNSPLHF

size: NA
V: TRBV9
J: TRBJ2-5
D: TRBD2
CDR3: CASSVAGGETQYF

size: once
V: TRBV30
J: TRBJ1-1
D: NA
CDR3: CAWSFRGPMNTEAFF

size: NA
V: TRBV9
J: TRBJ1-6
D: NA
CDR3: CASSGTGTYDSPLHF

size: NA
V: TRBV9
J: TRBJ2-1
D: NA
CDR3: CASSDDISYNEQFF

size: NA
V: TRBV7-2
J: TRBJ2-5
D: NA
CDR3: CASSQDVRGTQYF

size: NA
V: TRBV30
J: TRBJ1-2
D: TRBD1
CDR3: CAWRNRDRPYGYTF

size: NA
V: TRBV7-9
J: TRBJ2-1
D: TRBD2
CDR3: CASRVAGGGDEQFF

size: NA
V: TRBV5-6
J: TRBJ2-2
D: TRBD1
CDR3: CASSSRDRNTGELFF

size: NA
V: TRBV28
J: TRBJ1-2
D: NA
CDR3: CASAETPINYGYTF

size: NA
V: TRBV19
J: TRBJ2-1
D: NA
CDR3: CASSIRSPGVWPLEQFF

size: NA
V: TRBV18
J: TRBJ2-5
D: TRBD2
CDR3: CASSRAVGGTAETQYF

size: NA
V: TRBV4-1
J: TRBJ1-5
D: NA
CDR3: CASSPSGGRGSNQPQHF

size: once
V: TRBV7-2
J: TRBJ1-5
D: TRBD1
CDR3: CASSLVQGNQPQHF

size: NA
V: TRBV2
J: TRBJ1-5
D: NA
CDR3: CASSNRGGGNQPQHF

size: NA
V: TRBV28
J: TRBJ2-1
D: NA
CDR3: CASSIYYNNEQFF

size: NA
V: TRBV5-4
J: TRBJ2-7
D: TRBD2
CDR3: CASSLGTAGLREQYF

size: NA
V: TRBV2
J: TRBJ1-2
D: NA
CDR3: CASSDRYGEAHYGYTF

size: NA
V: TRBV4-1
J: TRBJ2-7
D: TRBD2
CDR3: CASSLLAGDSYEQYF

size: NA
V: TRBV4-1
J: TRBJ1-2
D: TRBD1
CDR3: CASREVFRDSRQGGYTF

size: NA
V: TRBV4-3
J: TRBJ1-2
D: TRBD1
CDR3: CASSQVRGQGGYTF

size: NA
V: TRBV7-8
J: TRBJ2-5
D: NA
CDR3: CASSLLGGGQQETQYF

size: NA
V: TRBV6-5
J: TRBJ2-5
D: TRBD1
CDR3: CASSWTGGETQYF

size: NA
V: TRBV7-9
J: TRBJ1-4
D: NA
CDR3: CASRLIGGGHTNEKLFF

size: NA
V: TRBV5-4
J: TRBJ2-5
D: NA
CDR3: CASSFYLEETQYF

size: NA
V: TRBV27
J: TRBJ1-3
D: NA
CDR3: CASSPQVAGNTIYF

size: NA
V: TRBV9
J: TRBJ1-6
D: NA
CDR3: CASSVDKGRDSPLHF

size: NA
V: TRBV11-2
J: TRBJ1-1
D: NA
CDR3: CASSLVQLEAFF